This T cell receptor (beta chain) was identified in a study of T-cell reconstitution after alpha-beta-depleted transplantation in children. Preparing the TCRbeta library involved the use of unique molecular identifiers. Each CDR3 protein is one row after TCRdb ran MiXCR on the PCR reads. The sample comprises some 500,000 distinct CDR3 sequences, around 19% of which are singletons, and around 3.3% rests with the top ten. The sample here was PBMCs from the stem cell graft donor, taken from the stem cell graft. The TCR was taken from a human donor who donated a stem cell graft to a child with acute lymphoblastic leukemia.

CDR3 protein: CASSARWAEAFF. Here the CDR3 DNA reads TGTGCCAGCAGCGCGAGGTGGGCTGAAGCTTTCTTT. V usage is TRBV7-9 and J usage is TRBJ1-1; D ambiguous. This CDR3 region has 12 residues. CDR1 and CDR2 from the germline V gene are SEHNR and FQNEAQ (reference sequence). Trimming took off 5 bases at V and 6 bases at J, with 10 bases between the two ends.